Below, 24 T cell receptor beta chains from the same sample are listed, as sequenced in a study of blood T cell repertoires in COVID-19 (dated by TCRdb to the early 2020s). Libraries came from the immunoSEQ multiplex PCR assay. Here the immuneACCESS table is served through TCRdb, limited to in-frame sequences with V and J called. Missing clones are a known gap in these copies; in checked studies unresolved V genes cover under half, and the rest lacks a known reason. The sample yields roughly 150,000 clones; about four fifths were counted once. Of the sample, roughly 15% is held by the ten largest clones. Sequenced material: peripheral blood. All receptors derive from a human donor with acute or convalescent COVID-19. The donor label of this sample is uncertain.

V and J are TRBV29-1 and TRBJ1-6; D is undetermined. The CDR3 covers 13 residues. The germline CDR1 and CDR2 sequences are SQVTM and ANQGSEA. V shed 5 bases and J shed 2 bases, with 7 bases lying between them. The CDR3 sequence is CSVLATYNSPLHF. CDR3 nucleotide sequence: TGCAGCGTTCTCGCTACCTATAATTCACCCCTCCACTTT.

The chain has TRBV7-2 and TRBJ1-5, with unresolved D. The V gene's germline CDR1 is SGHTA and CDR2 FQGNSA. The length of the CDR3 is 13 residues. V lost 0 bases and J 5 bases, leaving 5 bases between the germline ends. The CDR3 region has the DNA TGTGCCAGCAGCTTAGCGGGAGATCAGCCCCAGCATTTT. As protein: CASSLAGDQPQHF.

V is TRBV30 and J is TRBJ2-3, with 8 bases matching TRBD2. The CDR3 sequence is 16 residues long. From germline, CDR1 is GTSNPN and CDR2 SVGIG (reference sequence). Trimming at V came to 0 bases and at J to 3 bases, leaving 8 bases not matched to a gene. The CDR3: CAWSVLGAGGTDTQYF. Written as DNA, the CDR3 is TGTGCCTGGAGTGTACTCGGGGCGGGGGGAACAGATACGCAGTATTTT.

With regard to this clone: The identical CDR3 is also encoded by other nucleotide sequences in the sample. This chain connects TRBV27 to TRBJ1-1, with 7 bases identical to TRBD1. The V gene's germline CDR1 is MNHEY and CDR2 SMNVEV (reference sequence). This CDR3 comprises 15 residues. The J segment lost 1 base and the V segment lost 6 bases, leaving 8 bases of the junction unmatched. The CDR3: CASSPRTGGNTEAFF. As DNA, the CDR3 is TGTGCCAGCAGCCCGAGGACAGGTGGGAACACTGAAGCTTTCTTT.

The chain uses TRBV4-1 and TRBJ2-2; perhaps TRBD2 as D (5 bases). The V end was cut by 1 base, the J end by 3 bases, with 9 bases between. CDR3 length equals 15 residues. CDR1 and CDR2 (germline): MGHRA, YSYEKL. The CDR3 is CASSQGWTDTGELFF. The CDR3 DNA is TGCGCCAGCAGCCAAGGCTGGACTGACACCGGGGAGCTGTTTTTT.

The chain joins TRBV10-3 to TRBJ2-5, with 7 bases identical to TRBD2. This CDR3 is 14 amino acids long. The V gene end was trimmed by 3 bases and the J gene end by 5 bases; junction bases not matched to a gene: 6. Germline CDR1 is ENHRY and CDR2 is SYGVKD. This CDR3 is CAISETSAKETQYF. The CDR3 nucleotides read TGTGCCATCAGTGAAACTAGCGCGAAGGAGACCCAGTACTTC.

J is TRBJ1-1 and V is TRBV4-1, with TRBD1 as a possible D gene (5 bases). Germline V gene data show CDR1 as MGHRA and CDR2 as YSYEKL. The CDR3 is 17 residues long. V dropped 3 bases and J dropped 0 bases, with 17 bases sitting between them. The CDR3 nucleotides are TGCGCCAGCAGCCATATGACAGCCTCCTGGGTGAACACTGAAGCTTTCTTT. Residues: CASSHMTASWVNTEAFF.

The chain is built from TRBV7-9 and TRBJ1-5; TRBD1 matches 9 bases. The CDR3 loop spans 14 amino acids. CDR1 SEHNR and CDR2 FQNEAQ come from the germline V gene (reference sequence). Trimming took 5 bases from V and 3 from J; bases not matched to a gene: 2. CDR3 sequence reads: CASSRTGDNQPQHF. For the CDR3, the DNA is TGTGCCAGCAGCCGGACAGGGGACAATCAGCCCCAGCATTTT.

J is TRBJ1-1 and V is TRBV10-3, with 11 bases fitting TRBD1. Germline loops: CDR1 ENHRY, CDR2 SYGVKD. The CDR3 covers 15 residues. J was trimmed by 6 bases and V by 10 bases; bases with no gene match: 13. The CDR3: CATAWTGGSLAEAFF. CDR3 DNA: TGTGCCACCGCATGGACAGGGGGCTCGCTGGCTGAAGCTTTCTTT.

This CDR3 is CASSFSGGETQYF. The CDR3 DNA reads as TGTGCCAGCAGCTTCTCAGGGGGAGAGACCCAGTACTTC. V and J are TRBV11-2 and TRBJ2-5; 7 bases align to TRBD1. The CDR3 has 13 amino acids. Germline V gene sequence: CDR1 SGHAT, CDR2 FQNNGV. The trim removed 3 bases at V and 4 bases at J, leaving 2 bases unmatched.

CDR3 amino acids: CASSYWTGSGNTIYF. The CDR3 coding sequence is TGTGCCAGCAGTTACTGGACAGGGTCTGGAAACACCATATATTTT. This chain uses TRBV6-2 or TRBV6-3 with TRBJ1-3, with TRBD1 matching 8 bases. V shed 1 base and J 1 base; nucleotides not matched to a gene: 0. Germline CDR1 and CDR2: MNHEY and SVGEGT. CDR3 length: 15 residues.

The V gene is TRBV14, the J gene TRBJ1-1, with D unresolved. The V gene's germline CDR1 is SGHDN and CDR2 FVKESK. The CDR3 sequence is 13 residues long. V lost 8 bases and J 0 bases, leaving 10 bases between the germline ends. The DNA of the CDR3 is TGTGCCAGCTGCAGCGGGTTGAACACTGAAGCTTTCTTT. This gives the protein CASCSGLNTEAFF.

J is TRBJ1-2 and V is TRBV3-1 (or the pseudogene TRBV3-2), with 10 bases fitting TRBD1. The J segment lost 2 bases and the V segment lost 5 bases, leaving 5 bases of the junction unmatched. The germline CDR1 and CDR2 sequences are LGHDT and YNNKEL (reference sequence). The CDR3 is 15 residues long. The CDR3 reads CASSFRDRGNYGYTF. Written as DNA, the CDR3 is TGTGCCAGCAGCTTCCGGGACAGGGGCAACTATGGCTACACCTTC.

This chain connects TRBV11-2 to TRBJ1-1, with D uncertain. V was pared by 0 bases and J by 2 bases, with 7 bases between. Germline V gene data show CDR1 as SGHAT and CDR2 as FQNNGV. The CDR3 has 14 amino acids. CDR3 DNA sequence: TGTGCCAGCAGCTTAGATCCCCAAAACACTGAAGCTTTCTTT. As protein: CASSLDPQNTEAFF.

The V and J genes are TRBV5-4 and TRBJ2-5, with 14 bases that match TRBD2. The CDR3 spans 17 residues. CDR1 SGHNT and CDR2 YYREEE come from the germline V gene (reference sequence). Unmatched junction bases numbered 10, after V lost 4 bases and J lost 5 bases. CDR3 nucleotide sequence: TGTGCCAGCAGCAACGGACTAGCGGGGGGCCTATCGGAGACCCAGTACTTC. Translated, it gives CASSNGLAGGLSETQYF.

This clone has just a few counts. The chain links TRBV6-5 to TRBJ2-3; 7 bases align to TRBD1. CDR3 length: 15 amino acids. Germline V gene data show CDR1 as MNHEY and CDR2 as SVGAGI. Unmatched junction bases numbered 8, after V lost 6 bases and J lost 2 bases. The CDR3 region is CASRPTGIDTDTQYF. The CDR3 DNA follows: TGTGCCAGCAGGCCGACAGGGATAGACACAGATACGCAGTATTTT.

The CDR3 loop is CASSFRTDLYSNQPQHF. In DNA form, the CDR3 reads TGTGCCAGCAGCTTCCGGACAGATCTCTATAGCAATCAGCCCCAGCATTTT. The genes are TRBV5-8 and TRBJ1-5, with a weak D call TRBD1 (6 bases). Germline lookup yields CDR1 SGHTS and CDR2 YDEGEE. Trimming shortened V by 2 bases and J by 0 bases, and 15 bases separated the two germline ends. The CDR3 has 17 residues.

V usage is TRBV21-1 and J usage is TRBJ1-5; the D call TRBD1 from the table was never checked on the DNA. TRBV21-1 is a recognized pseudogene. The length of the CDR3 is 19 residues. The CDR3 sequence: CASSKAGTGCGLCNQPQHF. CDR3 sequence (DNA): TGTGCCAGCAGCAAAGCCGGGACAGGGTGTGGGTTATGCAATCAGCCCCAGCATTTT.

The chain combines TRBV2 with TRBJ1-4, with 8 positions matching TRBD1. Trimming removed 10 bases from V and 8 bases from J; junction bases left unmatched: 6. The CDR3 is 12 residues long. In germline, CDR1 is SNHLY, CDR2 FYNNEI. This CDR3 is CATRDRNEKLFF. The CDR3 DNA reads TGTGCCACCCGGGACAGGAACGAAAAACTGTTTTTT.

The DNA of the CDR3 is TGCGCCAGCAGCTGGGACGGGAGTAAAGGTGGCTACACCTTC. Translated, it gives CASSWDGSKGGYTF. The chain carries TRBV5-1 and TRBJ1-2; possibly TRBD1 for D (5 bases). There are 14 residues in the CDR3. The germline V and J ends were trimmed by 3 bases and 7 bases, with 16 bases remaining between them. Germline V gene sequence: CDR1 SGHRS, CDR2 YFSETQ.

The rearrangement joins TRBV6-4 to TRBJ1-5, with 8 bases that match TRBD1. J gave up 6 bases and V 3 bases, and 7 bases lay outside the gene matches. Germline V lookup: CDR1 MRHNA, CDR2 SNTAGT. CDR3 length equals 15 residues. The chain's CDR3 is CASSEAPGGGQPQHF. CDR3 DNA sequence: TGTGCCAGCAGTGAAGCCCCAGGGGGCGGTCAGCCCCAGCATTTT.

The chain has TRBV7-4 and TRBJ1-5, with D possibly matching TRBD1 (5 bases). Looked up from germline, CDR1 is SGHVT and CDR2 is SQSDAQ. With 5 bases removed from V and 4 bases from J, the gap between germline ends came to 21 bases. The CDR3 totals 17 residues. The CDR3 DNA follows: TGTGCCAGCAGCCCTACTGGGGGGAAGGAAGGGAATCAGCCCCAGCATTTT. As protein: CASSPTGGKEGNQPQHF. Variable domain in full (rest from reference TRBV7-4 and TRBJ1-5): GAGVSQSPRYKVAKRGRDVALRCDSISGHVTLYWYRQTLGQGSEVLTYSQSDAQRDKSGRPSGRFSAERPERSVSTLKIQRTEQGDSAVYLCASSPTGGKEGNQPQHFGDGTRLSIL.

The chain carries TRBV5-4 and TRBJ2-7, with a possible D match to TRBD1 (5 bases). The CDR3 runs to 14 residues. In germline, CDR1 is SGHNT, CDR2 YYREEE (reference sequence). Trimming took 0 bases from V and 6 from J, leaving 13 bases between them. For the CDR3, the DNA is TGTGCCAGCAGCTTGGCAGGGTCGCGTCGCGAGCAGTACTTC. Translated, it gives CASSLAGSRREQYF.

V and J are TRBV18 and TRBJ2-3; D is perhaps TRBD2 (6 bases). This CDR3 has 17 residues. V was pared by 1 base and J by 0 bases, with 14 bases between. Looked up from germline, CDR1 is KGHSH and CDR2 is LQKENI. CDR3 bases: TGTGCCAGCTCACCACTGGAGGGATACCCTAGCACAGATACGCAGTATTTT. Protein product: CASSPLEGYPSTDTQYF.